This T cell receptor beta chain was sequenced during a study of T cell repertoires in cytomegalovirus infection. Study in general: Public TCR beta signature analysis indicated the presence of both CMV infection and matching HLA type.

A few counts support this clonotype. Its antigen is not identified. The CDR3 runs 14 residues. J lost 6 bases, V lost 3 bases, and 7 bases had no gene match. Germline CDR1 MNHEY, CDR2 SMNVEV (reference sequence). Using its own MiXCR run on the reads, TCRdb lists one record per CDR3 protein. Of 200,000 to 300,000 distinct CDR3 sequences listed, roughly 15% are singletons. Whole-study findings and limits: The ex vivo response was dominated by HLA-C-restricted CMV-specific TCR beta clonotypes. Of the TCR beta families, the public ones yielded a cumulative frequency that identified carriers of CMV plus the relevant HLA.

Sequenced sample: PBMCs. This receptor was identified in a human donor in good health (CMV status not recorded). Some clones in this sample may be carry-over from other donors' samples. The V and J genes are TRBV27 and TRBJ2-7; 8 bases map to TRBD2. This CDR3 is CASSFTGGPVEQYF. In nucleotides, the CDR3 is TGTGCCAGCAGTTTCACGGGAGGGCCTGTCGAGCAGTACTTC.